This T cell receptor (beta chain) emerged from a study of CXCR3-negative and CXCR3-positive naive CD8 T cells. Whole-study results and caveats: The authors found comparable surface CD5 between naive subsets and inferred TCR strength from TRB CDR3 properties. Memory CD8+ T cell repertoires were far less diverse than both naive subsets. When CXCR3-positive naive cells were set against CXCR3-negative naive cells, the former had more hydrophobic TRB CDR3s.

From germline, CDR1 is DFQATT and CDR2 SNEGSKA (reference sequence). This CDR3 has 16 residues. As concerns this clonotype: What it binds is not known.

The authors made the TRB cDNA libraries by 5' RACE using UMI labels. TCRdb reprocessed the 5' RACE reads, keeping one entry per CDR3 protein, no DNA. Here the sample table reports approximately 100,000 distinct CDR3 sequences. The sequencing input was naive CXCR3+ CD8+ T cells from blood. The subset denotes: CD45RO-CCR7+CD27+CD95- naive CD8+ T cells expressing CXCR3 (TNR3+). The chain couples TRBV20-1 to TRBJ2-7; TCRdb gives TRBD2 as the D gene, but with no DNA this cannot be confirmed. This clonotype originated in a human donor in good health. Some clones in this sample may be carry-over from other donors' samples. The CDR3 loop is CSARGMASRVISEQYF.